Reported below is one T cell receptor (beta chain). Naive CD4+ cells were CD45RA-selected; the remaining cells were memory. This sample is part of a study of shared clonotypes between healthy human individuals. On the study more broadly: Aged between 18 and 49, the donors were a couple of women and three men. CD4 naive and CD4 memory each took three plates per donor, while CD8 naive took two and CD8 memory one.

V was cut by 0 bases and J by 0 bases, with 8 bases left in between. The germline V gene encodes CDR1 MNHEY and CDR2 SMNVEV (reference sequence). The CDR3 is 16 amino acids. How the authors handled the data: As immunoSEQ supplied junction-only sequences (without quality scores), filtering differed. Generated by immunoSEQ multiplex PCR, the TCRdb table keeps only in-frame clones and is missing some. That table gives V, J and clone size, and the DNA gave D and trimming. The sample includes roughly 2.4 million clones, approximately 96% of them seen just once. The material sequenced was naive CD4+ T cells sorted from blood. As for subset: CD45RA+ positively selected. The origin of this receptor is a man aged 18 to 29 in good health. This chain links TRBV27 with TRBJ2-2; D gene ambiguous. This chain's CDR3 is CASSLSPGPNTGELFF. Here the CDR3 DNA reads TGTGCCAGCAGTTTATCCCCAGGACCGAACACCGGGGAGCTGTTTTTT.